The 3 T cell receptor beta chains below all came from one sample that was sequenced in a study of PD-1 blockade in classical Hodgkin lymphoma. The table came from immunoSEQ multiplex PCR; TCRdb's copy has only in-frame clones and leaves some out. The repertoire includes about 30,000 clones, about four fifths of them detected once, and around 20% sits in the top ten. This sample's time point: cycle 4 day 1 (C4D1), after 6 weeks of nivolumab. Each of the patients experienced relapse following autologous stem cell transplantation, and their brentuximab vedotin exposure differed. Specimen: peripheral blood mononuclear cells (PBMCs), collected before the fourth cycle of nivolumab. These receptors originate from a human donor with classical Hodgkin lymphoma.

V and J are TRBV5-1 and TRBJ2-3; TRBD1 might be the D (6 bases). The CDR3 has 13 residues. V was trimmed by 7 bases and J by 6 bases, leaving 15 bases between them. CDR1 is SGHRS and CDR2 is YFSETQ in the germline V gene. The CDR3 protein is CASRSGTGDTQYF. CDR3 bases: TGCGCCAGCCGGTCGGGAACAGGGGATACGCAGTATTTT. The entire variable domain, with the rest obtained from reference TRBV5-1 and TRBJ2-3, is as follows: KAGVTQTPRYLIKTRGQQVTLSCSPISGHRSVSWYQQTPGQGLQFLFEYFSETQRNKGNFPGRFSGRQFSNSRSEMNVSTLELGDSALYLCASRSGTGDTQYFGPGTRLTVL.

The chain uses TRBV4-1 and TRBJ2-2; D gene ambiguous. The ends were cut back, 2 bases at V and 5 bases at J, with 6 bases in the middle. Germline loops: CDR1 MGHRA, CDR2 YSYEKL. The CDR3 sequence is 13 residues long. CDR3 residues: CASSQPVTGELFF. CDR3 DNA sequence: TGCGCCAGCAGCCAACCCGTTACCGGGGAGCTGTTTTTT.

The V and J genes are TRBV6-1 and TRBJ2-2; no firm D call. The V gene lost 7 bases and the J gene lost 6 bases, with 9 bases spanning the gap. This CDR3 is 12 amino acids long. Germline-derived CDR1 and CDR2 are MNHNS and SASEGT. The CDR3 coding sequence is TGTGCCAGCACCTCCCGGCCCGGGGAGCTGTTTTTT. Translated: CASTSRPGELFF.